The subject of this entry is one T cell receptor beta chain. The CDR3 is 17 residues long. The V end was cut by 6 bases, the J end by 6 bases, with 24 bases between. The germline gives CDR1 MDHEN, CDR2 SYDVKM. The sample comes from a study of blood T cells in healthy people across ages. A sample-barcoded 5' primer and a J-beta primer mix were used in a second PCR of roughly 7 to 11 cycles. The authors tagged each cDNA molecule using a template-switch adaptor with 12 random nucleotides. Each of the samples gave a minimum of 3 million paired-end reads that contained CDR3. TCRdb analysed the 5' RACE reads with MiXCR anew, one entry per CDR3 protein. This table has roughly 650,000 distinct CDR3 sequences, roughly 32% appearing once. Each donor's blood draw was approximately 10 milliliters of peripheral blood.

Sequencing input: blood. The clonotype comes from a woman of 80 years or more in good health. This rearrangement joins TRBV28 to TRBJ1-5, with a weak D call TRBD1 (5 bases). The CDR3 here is CASSPRKGPGGTQPQHF. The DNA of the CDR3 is TGTGCCAGCAGCCCCCGTAAGGGCCCCGGAGGGACTCAGCCCCAGCATTTT.